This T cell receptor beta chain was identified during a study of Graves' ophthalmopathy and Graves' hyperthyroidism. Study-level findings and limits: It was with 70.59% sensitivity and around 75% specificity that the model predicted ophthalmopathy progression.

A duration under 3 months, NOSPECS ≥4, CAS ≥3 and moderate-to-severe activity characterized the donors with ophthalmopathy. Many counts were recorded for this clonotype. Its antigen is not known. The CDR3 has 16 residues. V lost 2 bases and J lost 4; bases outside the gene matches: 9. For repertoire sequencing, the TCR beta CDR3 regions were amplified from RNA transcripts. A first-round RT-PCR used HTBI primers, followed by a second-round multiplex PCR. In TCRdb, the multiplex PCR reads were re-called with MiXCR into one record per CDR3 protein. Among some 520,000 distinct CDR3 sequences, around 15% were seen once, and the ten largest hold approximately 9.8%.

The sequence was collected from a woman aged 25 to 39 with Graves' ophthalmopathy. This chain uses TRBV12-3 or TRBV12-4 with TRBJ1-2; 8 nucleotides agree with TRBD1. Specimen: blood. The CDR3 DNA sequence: TGTGCCAGCAGTTTATCGGGGCAGGGGGCCACCTATGGCTACACCTTC. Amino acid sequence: CASSLSGQGATYGYTF.